This T cell receptor beta chain was identified in a study of blood T cell repertoires in COVID-19 (dated by TCRdb to the early 2020s). The study in broad terms: Recovered participants in ImmuneRACE Cohort 3 were defined as having two consecutive negative NP/OP PCR tests, clearance from a healthcare professional, or resolution of symptoms. The sample metadata nearly always contained a de-identified subject ID, COVID-19 status, age in years and sex. Where available, HLA class I and class II types were obtained from metadata supplied by the sample provider rather than from assay-based typing. The samples were drawn from the first 160 participants of the ongoing ImmuneRACE study and from 950 to 1,500 subjects provided by 6 global collaborators. Samples from collaborators originated in the United States, Italy and Spain and spanned both the acute and convalescent phases of COVID-19. The repertoires were made available in a free public database intended to serve as a resource for research on the immune response to SARS-CoV-2. The prospective study material was composed of cDNA or gDNA derived from T cells, B-cell-depleted T cells, or PBMCs. Deeply sampled blood TCRbeta repertoires from subjects exposed to, actively infected with, or recovered from COVID-19 were included in the dataset.

The immunoSEQ Assay, a bias-controlled multiplex PCR, was used to amplify TCRbeta CDR3 regions from genomic DNA. In the paper's pipeline: Within the assay, amplification of reference gene primers was used to estimate how many nucleated cells each sample contained. To quantify the absolute abundance of each unique TCRbeta CDR3 rearrangement, sequence reads were collapsed and filtered. Productive Simpson clonality was computed per sample as the square root of Simpson's diversity index over productive rearrangements. Not all clones reach the TCRdb copy of this immuneACCESS table, which keeps in-frame sequences only. Checked studies attribute under half of the gap to unresolved V genes and leave the rest unexplained. V and J calls and clone size follow that table, whereas D and trimming were derived from the DNA. This sample is represented by 200,000 to 250,000 clones; roughly 84% of them were singletons. Clones ranked in the top ten supply 5.5% to 8.5% of the sample.

Of note for this clone: The antigen this receptor binds is unknown. Base-call qualities are not available, and no considerably larger clone is one nucleotide away.

The V end gives up 1 base and the J end 5 bases, leaving 11 bases in the junction not matched to a gene. From the cysteine through the phenylalanine, the CDR3 covers 18 amino acids. Solely the CDR3 DNA is kept, with 54 bases framed from the first base. CDR1 is given as SGHVS and CDR2 as FQNEAQ, both from the germline V gene. Participants in the prospective study were aged about 18 to 95 years, lived in 24 United States geographic areas, and enrolled through a virtual design. Cohort assignment in the prospective study relied on participant-reported clinical history from a screening survey and a study questionnaire. In the prospective study, mobile phlebotomists collected whole blood, serum and a nasopharyngeal or oropharyngeal swab from each participant. Participants in the prospective study had the option to provide additional blood draws and questionnaires over a roughly two-month period. Before DNA extraction, prospective study blood samples were shipped either frozen or at room temperature.

Points the paper makes about the study in general: The amount of clinical and demographic metadata varied by source and participant and was provided uncurated.

This sequence originates from a man aged 30 to 39 in a cohort exposed to, infected with or recovered from COVID-19 (not recorded which). What was sequenced was PBMCs or T cells enriched from blood (not recorded which). The sequence is built from TRBV7-8 and TRBJ1-4; a stretch of 9 junction bases matches TRBD1. The nucleotide sequence reads TGTGCCAGCAGCTTAGTCCACGCGGTAGGGACAGGGAATGAAAAACTGTTTTTT. This codes for CASSLVHAVGTGNEKLFF.